The present entry profiles one TCR beta chain with its context. This receptor's antigen is unknown. The sample holds no much larger clone one base away, and base qualities are not on file. The donors were about 40 Caucasian individuals from Russia, aged roughly 6 to 90 years, who were systemically healthy. Around 9.9 milliliters of peripheral blood were collected from each donor into EDTA-treated Vacutainer tubes. Ficoll-Paque density-gradient centrifugation was used to isolate PBMCs, with at least 6.5 million obtained per sample. Trizol reagent was used to extract total RNA from the PBMCs, yielding at least 6 micrograms per sample. Naive CD45RAhigh/CD27high T cell percentages were measured by flow cytometry on a PBMC aliquot from every donor. Taken from cysteine to phenylalanine, the CDR3 has 12 residues. Only the CDR3 portion is preserved as DNA: 36 bases, with reading frame beginning at the first base. The trim is 5 bases for V and 11 bases for J, with a gap of 12 bases between the germline ends.

This specimen belongs to a study of blood T cells in healthy people across ages (dated by TCRdb to between 2014 and 2016). Context from the whole study: Template switching captured roughly one uniquely barcoded TCR beta cDNA molecule per two T cells in model experiments. Age-related changes in TCR beta repertoire diversity were measured in the study by deep sequencing normalized with unique cDNA molecular identifiers. Four age groups were formed from the donors: young (average 16 years), middle-aged (less than 40), aged (about 62) and long-lived (approximately 78). The study analyzed two additional independent replicas of 1 million unique cDNA reads from the same blood draw for two donors, one aged 18 to 29 and one aged 80 or older. General study outcomes and caveats: Because the CMV infection status of the donors was unknown, age-related changes in expanded clonotypes may potentially have been confounded. Compared with the aged group, the long-lived group had more naive CD4+ T cells, fewer expanded clones and increased TCR diversity, a pattern suggesting age selection. Since profiling was done on bulk unsorted PBMCs, naive and antigen-experienced compartments could not be conclusively compared. Observed TCR beta diversity per million T cells fell roughly linearly with age, and a significant reduction was already apparent by age about 43. A strong correlation was found between observed TCR beta diversity and the percentage of naive T cells measured by flow cytometry. Total diversity estimates from one million sequenced T cells were considered lower bounds and underestimates.

Libraries were prepared through 5' RACE. The instrument given in TCRdb is Illumina HiSeq 2500. A second PCR of 7 to 11 cycles was performed with a sample-barcoded 5' primer and a J-beta primer mix. A template-switch 5' adaptor carrying 12 random nucleotides introduced a unique molecular identifier onto each TCR beta cDNA molecule. Each sample yielded at least 2.5 million CDR3-containing paired-end reads. First-strand cDNA synthesis was performed from all RNA using the Mint cDNA synthesis kit, with priming by a TRBC-specific oligonucleotide. All cDNA was treated with uracil-DNA glycosylase and then went through a first 18-cycle PCR with the universal primers M1SS and BC2_uni_R. The study's processing was this. For normalization, 1 million high-quality reads, each with a distinct molecular identifier, were randomly selected from each sample. Reads with shared molecular identifiers were discarded instead of being binned into consensus sequences. MiTCR, set to a Q25 quality threshold and the strictest error-elimination algorithm, was used for CDR3 identification, clonotype clustering and error correction. A nonparametric unseen species model with Euler transformation was used to estimate lower-bound total TCR beta diversity. Using fastp trimming at Q25 and MiXCR clonotype assembly, TCRdb reanalyzed the public sequencing data and kept in-frame beta chains. Entries that share a CDR3 protein sequence are merged under the most common genes and DNA. TCRdb, rather than the study authors, made the V and J calls. For this sample the table gives fewer than 800,000 distinct CDR3 sequences, of which roughly 25% were detected only once. Of the sample, under 10% falls within the top ten clones.

This same sample was also taken into another study, of T cells of mothers and their children. The second paper states: Donors were nine systemically healthy Caucasian individuals: three mothers and their six children. cDNA synthesis consumed the entire amount of extracted RNA, loaded at approximately 1.5 ug RNA in each 15 ul reaction. In the second PCR, the M1S primer introduced both the sample barcodes and 2-4 random nucleotides. Each mother yielded over 8.5 million TCR beta CDR3 reads and each child about 3 million reads. In both related and unrelated pairs, thymic selection shapes the output of TCR recombination in a similar way, with inherited differences having only a minor effect. Normalized repertoire overlap was always found to be slightly, but never significantly, higher in related mother-child pairs than in unrelated mother-child pairs. Persistent microchimeric T cell clones were not detected, at a sensitivity of around 99 clones per million clonotypes. In the study, deep NGS was used to compare the TCR beta repertoires of mothers and children, and features distinguishing related mother-child pairs from unrelated individuals were sought. On average, the children were about 12 +/- 4 years old, while the mothers were approximately 41 +/- 4 years old. After adapter ligation was performed with NEBNext reagents, the libraries were sequenced on an Illumina HiSeq 2000 with 100+100 nt paired-end reads. Mother and child libraries were prepared a month apart and sequenced in separate runs to prevent cross-contamination. For each donor, between about 500,000 and 2,100,000 distinct TCR beta clonotypes were identified. Naive TCR beta clonotypes were estimated from low-frequency clonotypes matched to each donor's FACS-determined naive share, without sorting.

The specimen sequenced was blood. The rearranged segments are TRBV12-3 or TRBV12-4 and TRBJ1-4, with no reliable assignment of the D segment. This clonotype originated in a boy aged 5-17 years in good health. The base sequence is TGTGCCAGCAGTCCTTCCCCCAAGAAACTGTTTTTT. It codes for CASSPSPKKLFF.